The clone carrying this T cell receptor beta chain was seen more than once but under ten times. Its antigen remains unknown. CDR1 and CDR2 (germline): WNHNN, SYGVQD (reference sequence). CDR3 length equals 14 residues. With 9 bases removed from V and 0 bases from J, the gap between germline ends came to 12 bases. The data are from a study of T cell responses to AZD1222 COVID-19 vaccine. The study, taken as a whole, reports: Females made up more of the donors, who were largely white British, and clonal diversity may have come out too low.

Clones were read by immunoSEQ multiplex PCR, and TCRdb kept only the in-frame ones, dropping some. This repertoire shows more than 100,000 clones, 88% found once; its top ten account for 4% to 5.5%. This sample comprised peripheral blood, obtained on day 0 of AZD1222 vaccination. This sequence joins TRBV10-1 and TRBJ1-3; no clear D gene. The sequence derives from an adult in good health. CDR3 nucleotide sequence: TGCGCCAGTGGCGGACGGCCCTCTGGAAACACCATATATTTT. Amino acid sequence: CASGGRPSGNTIYF.